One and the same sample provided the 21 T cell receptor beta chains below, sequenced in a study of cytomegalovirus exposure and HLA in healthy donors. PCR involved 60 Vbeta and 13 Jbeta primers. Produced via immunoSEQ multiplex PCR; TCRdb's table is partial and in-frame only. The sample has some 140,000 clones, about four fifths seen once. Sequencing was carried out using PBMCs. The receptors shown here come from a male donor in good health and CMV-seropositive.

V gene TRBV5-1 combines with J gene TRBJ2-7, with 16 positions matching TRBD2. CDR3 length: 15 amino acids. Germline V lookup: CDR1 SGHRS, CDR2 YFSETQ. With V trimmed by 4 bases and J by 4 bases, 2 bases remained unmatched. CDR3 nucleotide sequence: TGCGCCAGCAGCCTGGGACTAGCGGGAGGGTACGAGCAGTACTTC. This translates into CASSLGLAGGYEQYF.

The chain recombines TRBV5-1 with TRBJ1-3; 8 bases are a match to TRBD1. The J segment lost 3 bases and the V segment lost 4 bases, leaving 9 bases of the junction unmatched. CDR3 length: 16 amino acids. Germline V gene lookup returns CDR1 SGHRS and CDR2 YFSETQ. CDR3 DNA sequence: TGCGCCAGCAGCACCGGACAGGGAAGCCGTGGAAACACCATATATTTT. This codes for CASSTGQGSRGNTIYF. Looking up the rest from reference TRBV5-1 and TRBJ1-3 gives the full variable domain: KAGVTQTPRYLIKTRGQQVTLSCSPISGHRSVSWYQQTPGQGLQFLFEYFSETQRNKGNFPGRFSGRQFSNSRSEMNVSTLELGDSALYLCASSTGQGSRGNTIYFGEGSWLTVV.

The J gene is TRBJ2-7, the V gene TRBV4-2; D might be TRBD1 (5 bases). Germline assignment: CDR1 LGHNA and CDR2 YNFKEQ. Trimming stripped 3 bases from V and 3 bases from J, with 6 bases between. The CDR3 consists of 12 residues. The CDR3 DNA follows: TGTGCCAGCAGCCAGGACATCTACGAGCAGTACTTC. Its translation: CASSQDIYEQYF.

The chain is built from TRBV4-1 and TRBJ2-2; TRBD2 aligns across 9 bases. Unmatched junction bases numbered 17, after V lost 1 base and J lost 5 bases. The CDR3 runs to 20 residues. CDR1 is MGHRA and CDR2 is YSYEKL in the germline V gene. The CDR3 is CASSQAPLRAGGGVTGELFF. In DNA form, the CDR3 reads TGCGCCAGCAGCCAAGCCCCCTTAAGAGCGGGGGGTGGGGTTACCGGGGAGCTGTTTTTT.

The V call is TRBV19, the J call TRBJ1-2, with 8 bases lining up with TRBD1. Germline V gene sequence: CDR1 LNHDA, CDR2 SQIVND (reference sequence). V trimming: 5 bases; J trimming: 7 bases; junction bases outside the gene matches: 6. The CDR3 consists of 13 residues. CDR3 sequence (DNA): TGTGCCAGTAGTCAGGGGGCTGGGGTTGGCTACACCTTC. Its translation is CASSQGAGVGYTF.

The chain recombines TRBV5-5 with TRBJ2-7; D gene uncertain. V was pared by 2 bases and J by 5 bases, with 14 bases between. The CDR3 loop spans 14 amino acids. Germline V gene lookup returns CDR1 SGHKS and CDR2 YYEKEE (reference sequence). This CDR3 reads CASSFAVSANEQYF. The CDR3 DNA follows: TGTGCCAGCAGCTTCGCGGTGTCGGCGAACGAGCAGTACTTC. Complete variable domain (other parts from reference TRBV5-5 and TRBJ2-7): DAGVTQSPTHLIKTRGQQVTLRCSPISGHKSVSWYQQVLGQGPQFIFQYYEKEERGRGNFPDRFSARQFPNYSSELNVNALLLGDSALYLCASSFAVSANEQYFGPGTRLTVT.

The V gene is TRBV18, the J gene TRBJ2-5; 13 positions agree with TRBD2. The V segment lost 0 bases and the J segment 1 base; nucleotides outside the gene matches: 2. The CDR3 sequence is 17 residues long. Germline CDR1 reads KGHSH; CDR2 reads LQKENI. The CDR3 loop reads CASSPPGLAGFQETQYF. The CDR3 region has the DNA TGTGCCAGCTCACCACCGGGACTAGCGGGATTCCAAGAGACCCAGTACTTC.

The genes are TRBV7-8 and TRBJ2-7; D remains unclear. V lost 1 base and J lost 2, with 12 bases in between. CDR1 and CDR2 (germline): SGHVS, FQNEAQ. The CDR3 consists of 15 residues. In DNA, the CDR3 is TGTGCCAGCAGCTTAGTGTCGTCAGTTACCTACGAGCAGTACTTC. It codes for CASSLVSSVTYEQYF.

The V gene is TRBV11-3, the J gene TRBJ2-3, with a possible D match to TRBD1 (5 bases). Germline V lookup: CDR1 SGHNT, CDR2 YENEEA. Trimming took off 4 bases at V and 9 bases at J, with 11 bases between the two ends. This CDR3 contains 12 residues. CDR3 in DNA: TGTGCCAGCAGCTCCCGCACAGGCACGCAGTATTTT. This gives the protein CASSSRTGTQYF. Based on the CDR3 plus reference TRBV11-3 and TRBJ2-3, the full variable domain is EAGVVQSPRYKIIEKKQPVAFWCNPISGHNTLYWYLQNLGQGPELLIRYENEEAVDDSQLPKDRFSAERLKGVDSTLKIQPAELGDSAVYLCASSSRTGTQYFGPGTRLTVL.

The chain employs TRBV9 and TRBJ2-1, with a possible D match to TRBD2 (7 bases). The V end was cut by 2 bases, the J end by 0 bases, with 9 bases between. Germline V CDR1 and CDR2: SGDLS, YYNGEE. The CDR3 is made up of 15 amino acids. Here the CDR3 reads CASSVGGASYNEQFF. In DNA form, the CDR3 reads TGTGCCAGCAGCGTGGGGGGGGCCTCCTACAATGAGCAGTTCTTC.

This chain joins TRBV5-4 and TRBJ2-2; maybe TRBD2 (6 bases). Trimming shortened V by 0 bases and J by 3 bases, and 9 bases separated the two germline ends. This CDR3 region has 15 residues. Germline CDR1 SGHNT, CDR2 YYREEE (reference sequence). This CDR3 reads CASSLAGTHTGELFF. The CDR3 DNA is TGTGCCAGCAGCTTGGCGGGGACTCACACCGGGGAGCTGTTTTTT.

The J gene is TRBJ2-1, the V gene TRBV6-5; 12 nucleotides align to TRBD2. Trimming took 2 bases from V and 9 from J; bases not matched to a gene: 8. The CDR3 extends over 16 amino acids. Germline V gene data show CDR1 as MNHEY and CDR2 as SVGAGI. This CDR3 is CASSYLASGGAGEQFF. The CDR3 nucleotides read TGTGCCAGCAGTTACCTAGCTAGCGGGGGGGCAGGTGAGCAGTTCTTC.

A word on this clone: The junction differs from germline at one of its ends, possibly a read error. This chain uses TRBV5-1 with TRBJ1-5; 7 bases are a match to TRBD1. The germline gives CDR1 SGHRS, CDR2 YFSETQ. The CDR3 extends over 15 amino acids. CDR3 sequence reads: CAGSPGGPSNQPQHF. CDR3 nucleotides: TGCGCCGGCAGCCCAGGGGGACCTAGCAATCAGCCCCAGCATTTT.

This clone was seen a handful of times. CDR3 coding DNA: TGTGCCAGCAGGTCGCAGGGGGCGAAATCCCCCGGGGAGCTGTTTTTT. It is translated as CASRSQGAKSPGELFF. The V gene is TRBV7-6, the J gene TRBJ2-2; 8 nucleotides match TRBD1. V shed 6 bases, J shed 6 bases, and the junction held 12 bases outside the gene matches. CDR1 is SGHVS, CDR2 FNYEAQ, per germline. This CDR3 comprises 16 residues.

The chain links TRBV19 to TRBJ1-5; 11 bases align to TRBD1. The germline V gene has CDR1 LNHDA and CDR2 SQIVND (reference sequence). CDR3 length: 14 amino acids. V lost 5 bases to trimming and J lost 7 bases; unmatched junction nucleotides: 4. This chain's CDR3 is CASSGQGANQPQHF. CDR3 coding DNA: TGTGCCAGTAGTGGACAGGGGGCCAACCAGCCCCAGCATTTT.

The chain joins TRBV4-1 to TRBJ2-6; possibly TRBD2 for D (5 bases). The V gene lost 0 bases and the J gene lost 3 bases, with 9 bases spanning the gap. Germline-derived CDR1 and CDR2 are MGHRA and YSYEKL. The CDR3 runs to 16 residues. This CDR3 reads CASSQDRGFGANVLTF. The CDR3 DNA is TGCGCCAGCAGCCAAGATCGGGGTTTTGGGGCCAACGTCCTGACTTTC.

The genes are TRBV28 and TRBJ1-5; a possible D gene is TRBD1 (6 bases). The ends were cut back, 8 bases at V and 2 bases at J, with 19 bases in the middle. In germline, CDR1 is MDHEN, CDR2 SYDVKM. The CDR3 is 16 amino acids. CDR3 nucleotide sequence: TGTGCCAGCGGGTGGCTTGGGGGCGACCGCAATCAGCCCCAGCATTTT. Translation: CASGWLGGDRNQPQHF.

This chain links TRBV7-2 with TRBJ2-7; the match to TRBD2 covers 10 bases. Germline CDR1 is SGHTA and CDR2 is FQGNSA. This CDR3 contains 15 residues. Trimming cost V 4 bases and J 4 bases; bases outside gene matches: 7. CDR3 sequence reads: CASSSYLAGEYEQYF. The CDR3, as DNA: TGTGCCAGCAGCTCGTACCTAGCGGGAGAGTACGAGCAGTACTTC.

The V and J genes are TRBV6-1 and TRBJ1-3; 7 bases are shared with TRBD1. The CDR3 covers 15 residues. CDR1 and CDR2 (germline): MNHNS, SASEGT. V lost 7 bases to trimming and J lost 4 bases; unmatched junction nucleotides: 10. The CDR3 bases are TGTGCCAGCAACCTTTGGACAGGCGAAGGAAACACCATATATTTT. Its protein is CASNLWTGEGNTIYF.

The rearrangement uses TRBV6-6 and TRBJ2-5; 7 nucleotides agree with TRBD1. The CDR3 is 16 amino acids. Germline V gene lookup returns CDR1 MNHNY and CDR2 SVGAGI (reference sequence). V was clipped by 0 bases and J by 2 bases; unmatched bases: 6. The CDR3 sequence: CASSYSFPRGQETQYF. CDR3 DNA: TGTGCCAGCAGTTACTCGTTCCCCAGGGGGCAAGAGACCCAGTACTTC.

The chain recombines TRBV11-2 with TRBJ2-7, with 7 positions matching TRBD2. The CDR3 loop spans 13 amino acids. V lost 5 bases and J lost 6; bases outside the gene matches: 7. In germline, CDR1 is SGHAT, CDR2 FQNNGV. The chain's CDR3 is CASSAGLPIEQYF. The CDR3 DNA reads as TGTGCCAGCAGCGCGGGACTACCTATCGAGCAGTACTTC.